These 25 T cell receptor beta chains came from one sample sequenced in a study of cytomegalovirus exposure and HLA in healthy donors. PCR primers comprised 60 Vbeta and 13 Jbeta primers. Profiling relied on immunoSEQ multiplex PCR, and the TCRdb table lists in-frame clones only, not all of them. The sample has around 99,000 clones; roughly 71% are singletons. The sample was PBMCs. These receptors all come from a woman between 65 and 79 years old in good health and CMV-seropositive.

This clone was picked up a small number of times. The chain links TRBV19 to TRBJ1-5, with 9 bases aligning to TRBD1. The J segment lost 4 bases and the V segment lost 6 bases, leaving 7 bases of the junction unmatched. The CDR3 is 15 residues long. The germline gives CDR1 LNHDA, CDR2 SQIVND (reference sequence). CDR3 sequence: CASRTTGGSNQPQHF. The CDR3, as DNA: TGTGCCAGTAGGACGACAGGGGGGTCAAATCAGCCCCAGCATTTT.

This clone appeared a few times. The chain combines TRBV6-1 with TRBJ2-5; 11 nucleotides align to TRBD1. The junction had 6 bases not matched to a gene; V was cut back by 2 bases and J by 4 bases. The length of the CDR3 is 16 residues. Germline values: CDR1 MNHNS, CDR2 SASEGT. CDR3 amino acids: CASSELGQGALETQYF. The CDR3 nucleotides read TGTGCCAGCAGTGAACTCGGACAGGGGGCCTTAGAGACCCAGTACTTC.

The chain joins TRBV19 to TRBJ2-7; tentatively, D is TRBD2 (6 bases). CDR1 LNHDA and CDR2 SQIVND come from the germline V gene (reference sequence). V lost 3 bases and J lost 0, with 9 bases in between. The CDR3 consists of 14 residues. The CDR3: CASSIQGGSYEQYF. For the CDR3, the DNA is TGTGCCAGTAGTATTCAGGGAGGCTCCTACGAGCAGTACTTC.

The gene calls are TRBV7-8 and TRBJ2-7; no reliable D call. The CDR3 spans 14 residues. Germline V CDR1 and CDR2: SGHVS, FQNEAQ. V dropped 2 bases and J dropped 3 bases, with 11 bases sitting between them. The CDR3, as DNA: TGTGCCAGCAGCTTATTGGTCCTTAGCTACGAGCAGTACTTC. Its translation is CASSLLVLSYEQYF.

Here the CDR3 reads CASSSGQGPNTGELFF. CDR3 coding DNA: TGTGCCAGCAGCTCTGGACAGGGACCGAACACCGGGGAGCTGTTTTTT. The chain has TRBV7-6 and TRBJ2-2, with TRBD1 matching 8 bases. CDR1 is SGHVS and CDR2 is FNYEAQ in the germline V gene. V trimming: 4 bases; J trimming: 0 bases; junction bases outside the gene matches: 4. The CDR3 runs to 16 residues.

In its sample, this clone was seen a few times. The chain couples TRBV11-2 to TRBJ2-1, with a weak D call TRBD2 (6 bases). CDR3 length: 15 amino acids. V lost 2 bases and J 9 bases, leaving 17 bases between the germline ends. Germline V gives CDR1 SGHAT, CDR2 FQNNGV. CDR3 sequence (DNA): TGTGCCAGCAGCTTATCAGGGCGGGAAGGGACTGAGCAGTTCTTC. This sequence encodes CASSLSGREGTEQFF.

This chain links TRBV6-5 with TRBJ1-5; tentative D call: TRBD1 (6 bases). CDR3 length: 15 residues. V lost 6 bases, J lost 0 bases, and 12 bases lay in between. The germline V gene has CDR1 MNHEY and CDR2 SVGAGI. The CDR3 here is CASRRQVYSNQPQHF. CDR3 DNA: TGTGCCAGCAGGAGACAGGTTTATAGCAATCAGCCCCAGCATTTT.

The genes are TRBV19 and TRBJ1-5, with D unresolved. Germline V gives CDR1 LNHDA, CDR2 SQIVND (reference sequence). Trimming stripped 5 bases from V and 0 bases from J, with 11 bases between. This CDR3 has 15 amino acids. CDR3 in amino acids: CASSSAGYSNQPQHF. CDR3 sequence (DNA): TGTGCCAGTAGTTCCGCGGGCTATAGCAATCAGCCCCAGCATTTT.

This clone was seen only once. The V gene is TRBV7-3, the J gene TRBJ2-1; 14 nucleotides agree with TRBD2. Germline CDR1 SGHTA, CDR2 FQGTGA. Losses at the gene ends were 5 bases for V and 10 bases for J; bases not matched to a gene: 10. CDR3 length: 16 residues. The chain's CDR3 is CASSPEGGLAGEEQFF. The CDR3 coding sequence is TGTGCCAGCAGCCCAGAAGGGGGACTAGCGGGGGAGGAGCAGTTCTTC.

V and J are TRBV4-1 and TRBJ2-6; 8 positions agree with TRBD1. J was trimmed by 2 bases and V by 0 bases; bases with no gene match: 6. CDR1 and CDR2 (germline): MGHRA, YSYEKL. The CDR3 consists of 18 residues. CDR3 DNA: TGCGCCAGCAGCCAAGAAAGGGACAGGTCTCCTGGGGCCAACGTCCTGACTTTC. It encodes CASSQERDRSPGANVLTF.

The rearrangement joins TRBV27 to TRBJ1-2; 10 bases are shared with TRBD1. This CDR3 contains 13 residues. The V and J ends lost 5 bases and 5 bases, in that order; junction bases with no gene match: 2. CDR1 MNHEY and CDR2 SMNVEV come from the germline V gene (reference sequence). CDR3 region: CASSPGQGYGYTF. The CDR3 bases are TGTGCCAGCAGTCCGGGACAGGGGTATGGCTACACCTTC.

The rearrangement uses TRBV18 and TRBJ1-5, with a weak D call TRBD1 (6 bases). V was shortened by 2 bases and J by 4 bases, with 12 bases between the two germline ends. Germline values: CDR1 KGHSH, CDR2 LQKENI. The CDR3 has 15 residues. The CDR3 protein is CASSPLGTKNQPQHF. Written as DNA, the CDR3 is TGTGCCAGCTCACCATTAGGGACAAAGAATCAGCCCCAGCATTTT.

This clone was counted a few times. The chain combines TRBV27 with TRBJ2-7; TRBD1 matches 7 bases. The CDR3 is 16 amino acids. With V trimmed by 6 bases and J by 3 bases, 14 bases remained unmatched. Germline lookup yields CDR1 MNHEY and CDR2 SMNVEV (reference sequence). CDR3 in amino acids: CASSGAVPGQYYEQYF. Here the CDR3 DNA reads TGTGCCAGCAGCGGAGCCGTTCCGGGACAGTACTACGAGCAGTACTTC.

This chain joins TRBV27 and TRBJ1-4, with a possible D match to TRBD1 (5 bases). Germline V gene data show CDR1 as MNHEY and CDR2 as SMNVEV (reference sequence). The ends were cut back, 1 base at V and 5 bases at J, with 11 bases in the middle. The CDR3 runs 15 residues. Written as DNA, the CDR3 is TGTGCCAGCAGTTTATGGCAGGGCCCAAATGAAAAACTGTTTTTT. Translation: CASSLWQGPNEKLFF.

The J gene is TRBJ1-6, the V gene TRBV10-3, with a weak D call TRBD1 (5 bases). Germline V gene data show CDR1 as ENHRY and CDR2 as SYGVKD. Trimming stripped 6 bases from V and 0 bases from J, with 12 bases between. This CDR3 has 16 residues. The CDR3 is CAISSGVSSYNSPLHF. The CDR3 DNA sequence: TGTGCCATCAGCTCGGGGGTCAGCTCCTATAATTCACCCCTCCACTTT.

This chain connects TRBV18 to TRBJ1-3; no clear D gene. Trimming stripped 3 bases from V and 2 bases from J, with 11 bases between. Germline V CDR1 and CDR2: KGHSH, LQKENI. The CDR3 spans 15 residues. The CDR3 sequence: CASSPPEYTGNTIYF. The CDR3 nucleotides are TGTGCCAGCTCACCGCCGGAGTACACTGGAAACACCATATATTTT.

V is TRBV19 and J is TRBJ1-2; D gene unclear. Trimming shortened V by 7 bases and J by 1 base, and 16 bases separated the two germline ends. CDR3 length: 15 amino acids. The germline gives CDR1 LNHDA, CDR2 SQIVND (reference sequence). This chain's CDR3 is CASTLTTGYNYGYTF. DNA for the CDR3: TGTGCCAGTACCCTAACTACGGGGTATAACTATGGCTACACCTTC. Full variable domain (outside the CDR3, taken from reference TRBV19 and TRBJ1-2): DGGITQSPKYLFRKEGQNVTLSCEQNLNHDAMYWYRQDPGQGLRLIYYSQIVNDFQKGDIAEGYSVSREKKESFPLTVTSAQKNPTAFYLCASTLTTGYNYGYTFGSGTRLTVV.

This chain uses TRBV7-9 with TRBJ2-7; the D gene is possibly TRBD1 (5 bases). Germline CDR1 SEHNR, CDR2 FQNEAQ (reference sequence). Trimming left V 1 base short and J 2 bases short, with 9 bases between. CDR3 length: 14 residues. The CDR3 nucleotides are TGTGCCAGCAGCTTAGACAGGCTGACCTACGAGCAGTACTTC. It codes for CASSLDRLTYEQYF.

Only a few counts were recorded for this clone. The chain joins TRBV27 to TRBJ2-7; possible D gene TRBD1, 6 bases. Germline V lookup: CDR1 MNHEY, CDR2 SMNVEV (reference sequence). The ends were cut back, 6 bases at V and 3 bases at J, with 12 bases in the middle. The CDR3 spans 13 residues. The CDR3 reads CASSRQEHYEQYF. CDR3 nucleotides: TGTGCCAGCAGCAGACAGGAGCACTACGAGCAGTACTTC.

In this sample, this clone turned up a few times. This rearrangement joins TRBV18 to TRBJ2-3; the match to TRBD2 covers 10 bases. This CDR3 is 15 amino acids long. Trimming cost V 8 bases and J 2 bases; bases outside gene matches: 7. The germline V gene encodes CDR1 KGHSH and CDR2 LQKENI. The CDR3 coding sequence is TGTGCCAGCGCAGCGACTAGCGGGTACACAGATACGCAGTATTTT. This encodes CASAATSGYTDTQYF.

The J gene is TRBJ1-1, the V gene TRBV7-6, with TRBD1 matching over 8 bases. The junction had 10 bases not matched to a gene; V was cut back by 6 bases and J by 7 bases. The CDR3 runs to 14 residues. CDR1 SGHVS and CDR2 FNYEAQ come from the germline V gene. CDR3 in amino acids: CASSSGQGAFEAFF. The CDR3 DNA sequence: TGTGCCAGCAGTTCCGGACAGGGAGCATTTGAAGCTTTCTTT.

The J gene is TRBJ2-2, the V gene TRBV5-1; 7 nucleotides agree with TRBD1. Germline V gene data show CDR1 as SGHRS and CDR2 as YFSETQ. V lost 0 bases and J lost 1; bases outside the gene matches: 3. The CDR3 loop spans 16 amino acids. CDR3 sequence: CASSLGQGGNTGELFF. CDR3 nucleotide sequence: TGCGCCAGCAGCTTGGGACAGGGTGGGAACACCGGGGAGCTGTTTTTT.

This chain uses TRBV7-2 with TRBJ1-2; 10 bases match TRBD1. V was pared by 5 bases and J by 4 bases, with 7 bases of the junction left unmatched. Germline values: CDR1 SGHTA, CDR2 FQGNSA. This CDR3 comprises 15 residues. In nucleotides, the CDR3 is TGTGCCAGCAGCGAGAGGGGACAGGGGACCTATGGCTACACCTTC. This translates into CASSERGQGTYGYTF.

V usage is TRBV14 and J usage is TRBJ1-2; no definite D call. The CDR3 consists of 12 residues. Trimming took 4 bases from V and 3 from J, leaving 6 bases between them. The germline gives CDR1 SGHDN, CDR2 FVKESK. CDR3 amino acids: CASSREDYGYTF. As DNA, the CDR3 is TGTGCCAGCAGCCGGGAGGACTATGGCTACACCTTC.

The chain is built from TRBV4-1 and TRBJ1-1; maybe TRBD1 (5 bases). This CDR3 region has 15 residues. Germline CDR1 is MGHRA and CDR2 is YSYEKL. Deletions cut 0 bases from V and 0 bases from J, with 8 bases between. The CDR3 DNA is TGCGCCAGCAGCCAAGAAGCAGGGATGAACACTGAAGCTTTCTTT. It codes for CASSQEAGMNTEAFF.